A single sample is the source of the 18 T cell receptor beta chains below, sequenced in a study of blood T cell repertoires in COVID-19. Repertoires were generated with immunoSEQ multiplex PCR, while TCRdb's copy carries only in-frame clones and drops some. Found here are 95,000 to 150,000 clones, approximately 80% of them singletons; the top ten hold 12%. The sequenced material came from peripheral blood. These receptors were taken from a man between 60 and 75 years old with acute or convalescent COVID-19.

The chain recombines TRBV5-1 with TRBJ1-1; the D gene is possibly TRBD1 (6 bases). V was cut by 5 bases and J by 1 base, with 12 bases left in between. The length of the CDR3 is 14 residues. CDR1 SGHRS and CDR2 YFSETQ come from the germline V gene. DNA for the CDR3: TGCGCCAGCAGGACAGGCTGGGGGAACACTGAAGCTTTCTTT. It translates to CASRTGWGNTEAFF.

The V call is TRBV27, the J call TRBJ1-6; TRBD1 matches at 7 bases. The CDR3 consists of 15 residues. Germline-derived CDR1 and CDR2 are MNHEY and SMNVEV (reference sequence). Trimming took 6 bases from V and 5 from J; bases not matched to a gene: 7. The CDR3 coding sequence is TGTGCCAGCAGCCCATGGACAGGAGATAATTCACCCCTCCACTTT. Translated: CASSPWTGDNSPLHF.

The chain employs TRBV7-2 and TRBJ1-5; TRBD1 agrees at 10 bases. The CDR3 runs 16 residues. After removal of 6 bases from V and 0 bases from J, the junction contained 5 bases not matched to a gene. Germline V gives CDR1 SGHTA, CDR2 FQGNSA. In DNA, the CDR3 is TGTGCCAGCAGACGGACAGGGGGGAATAGCAATCAGCCCCAGCATTTT. Translation: CASRRTGGNSNQPQHF.

The J gene is TRBJ1-2, the V gene TRBV7-3; D not resolved. V was shortened by 1 base and J by 8 bases, with 11 bases between the two germline ends. CDR1 SGHTA and CDR2 FQGTGA come from the germline V gene. This CDR3 has 13 amino acids. The CDR3 here is CASSLNPVEGYTF. CDR3 DNA sequence: TGTGCCAGCAGCTTAAACCCCGTTGAGGGCTACACCTTC.

This CDR3 reads CASSRAWELFF. The CDR3 DNA reads TGTGCCAGCAGCCGGGCGTGGGAGCTGTTTTTT. This chain connects TRBV3-1 (or the pseudogene TRBV3-2) to TRBJ2-2; D gene ambiguous. V was cut by 4 bases and J by 9 bases, with 6 bases left in between. The germline V gene encodes CDR1 LGHDT and CDR2 YNNKEL (reference sequence). The CDR3 consists of 11 residues.

The chain employs TRBV9 and TRBJ1-2; the match to TRBD1 covers 8 bases. Germline lookup yields CDR1 SGDLS and CDR2 YYNGEE. The ends lost 3 bases at V and 3 bases at J; junction bases unmatched: 16. The CDR3 is made up of 18 amino acids. The CDR3 DNA follows: TGTGCCAGCAGCGCGGGGACAGGAACAACTTATCGCGACTATGGCTACACCTTC. Encoded protein: CASSAGTGTTYRDYGYTF.

The V and J genes are TRBV7-9 and TRBJ1-6, with TRBD1 as a possible D gene (6 bases). Germline values: CDR1 SEHNR, CDR2 FQNEAQ (reference sequence). The CDR3 runs to 15 residues. V gave up 6 bases and J gave up 5 bases, with 14 bases separating them. The CDR3 sequence is CASRGQGGDNSPLHF. The CDR3 DNA sequence: TGTGCCAGCAGGGGACAAGGGGGGGATAATTCACCCCTCCACTTT.

The chain links TRBV3-1 (or the pseudogene TRBV3-2) to TRBJ1-6; 10 nucleotides align to TRBD1. The CDR3 consists of 16 residues. CDR1 and CDR2 from the germline V gene are LGHDT and YNNKEL (reference sequence). V lost 4 bases and J lost 7; bases outside the gene matches: 7. The chain's CDR3 is CASSRLTGGGNSPLHF. CDR3 coding DNA: TGTGCCAGCAGCCGGCTGACAGGGGGCGGAAATTCACCCCTCCACTTT.

This clone showed up just a few times. This sequence joins TRBV7-3 and TRBJ1-2; 8 nucleotides match TRBD1. CDR3 length: 14 residues. CDR1 and CDR2 from the germline V gene are SGHTA and FQGTGA. J gave up 4 bases and V 4 bases, and 5 bases lay outside the gene matches. The CDR3 DNA follows: TGTGCCAGCAGCTCTCCGGACAGGGCCTATGGCTACACCTTC. It encodes CASSSPDRAYGYTF. The full variable domain, completed using reference TRBV7-3 and TRBJ1-2, is GAGVSQTPSNKVTEKGKYVELRCDPISGHTALYWYRQSLGQGPEFLIYFQGTGAADDSGLPNDRFFAVRPEGSVSTLKIQRTERGDSAVYLCASSSPDRAYGYTFGSGTRLTVV.

This clone was counted a single time. The gene calls are TRBV7-3 and TRBJ1-1, with D possibly TRBD1 on 6 matching bases. The CDR3 is 13 amino acids. The germline V and J ends were trimmed by 0 bases and 4 bases, with 6 bases remaining between them. CDR1 SGHTA and CDR2 FQGTGA come from the germline V gene. The CDR3 region is CASSLTGGTEAFF. CDR3 coding DNA: TGTGCCAGCAGCTTAACAGGGGGCACTGAAGCTTTCTTT.

This clone was detected once. V gene TRBV5-1 combines with J gene TRBJ1-4; D might be TRBD1 (6 bases). The CDR3 has 15 residues. With 0 bases removed from V and 5 bases from J, the gap between germline ends came to 11 bases. Germline CDR1 is SGHRS and CDR2 is YFSETQ. In DNA, the CDR3 is TGCGCCAGCAGCTTGGTCTGGGGGCAGAATGAAAAACTGTTTTTT. Its protein is CASSLVWGQNEKLFF.

The chain carries TRBV18 and TRBJ2-7; the D is unclear. Per germline, CDR1 KGHSH and CDR2 LQKENI. The CDR3 contains 13 residues. Between the trimmed V and J ends, which lost 2 bases and 7 bases, there was a span of 12 bases. CDR3 loop: CASSPGPLSEQYF. Written as DNA, the CDR3 is TGTGCCAGCTCACCAGGTCCCTTGAGTGAGCAGTACTTC.

The J gene is TRBJ1-2, the V gene TRBV11-2, with 11 bases that match TRBD1. The CDR3 totals 14 residues. Germline V gene sequence: CDR1 SGHAT, CDR2 FQNNGV. J lost 8 bases, V lost 4 bases, and 6 bases had no gene match. In DNA, the CDR3 is TGTGCCAGCAGCTACCGGGACAGGGGGTTCGGCTACACCTTC. This gives the protein CASSYRDRGFGYTF.

Points on this clone: Other DNA sequences in the same sample also yield this CDR3. The chain employs TRBV2 and TRBJ1-3; D unresolved. There are 13 residues in the CDR3. From germline, CDR1 is SNHLY and CDR2 FYNNEI. Between the trimmed V and J ends, which lost 5 bases and 0 bases, there was a span of 5 bases. The CDR3 bases are TGTGCCAGCAGTCGGGGCTCTGGAAACACCATATATTTT. The encoded protein is CASSRGSGNTIYF. Drawing the rest from reference TRBV2 and TRBJ1-3, the complete variable domain is EPEVTQTPSHQVTQMGQEVILRCVPISNHLYFYWYRQILGQKVEFLVSFYNNEISEKSEIFDDQFSVERPDGSNFTLKIRSTKLEDSAMYFCASSRGSGNTIYFGEGSWLTVV.

The CDR3 nucleotides are TGTGCCAGCAGCCCTGGACTAGCGGGCTACGAGCAGTACTTC. Translation gives CASSPGLAGYEQYF. This sequence joins TRBV7-9 and TRBJ2-7; 11 bases agree with TRBD2. Germline V gene sequence: CDR1 SEHNR, CDR2 FQNEAQ (reference sequence). With V trimmed by 5 bases and J by 3 bases, 3 bases remained unmatched. The CDR3 has 14 amino acids.

The rearrangement uses TRBV15 and TRBJ1-6; D is perhaps TRBD1 (5 bases). Trimming took off 1 base at V and 0 bases at J, with 7 bases between the two ends. This CDR3 comprises 16 residues. Germline assignment: CDR1 LNHNV and CDR2 YYDKDF (reference sequence). The CDR3 sequence: CATSRGQGSYNSPLHF. In DNA, the CDR3 is TGTGCCACCAGCAGAGGGCAGGGCTCCTATAATTCACCCCTCCACTTT.

The gene calls are TRBV7-9 and TRBJ1-1; D not certain. Looked up from germline, CDR1 is SEHNR and CDR2 is FQNEAQ (reference sequence). V lost 5 bases to trimming and J lost 2 bases, with 12 bases between them. This CDR3 is built from 14 residues. CDR3 sequence: CASSPTRDNTEAFF. In DNA, the CDR3 is TGTGCCAGCAGCCCCACTCGGGATAACACTGAAGCTTTCTTT.

The chain carries TRBV9 and TRBJ1-1, with D uncertain. Trimming removed 0 bases from V and 3 bases from J, with 15 bases in between. The CDR3 spans 16 residues. CDR1 SGDLS and CDR2 YYNGEE come from the germline V gene. As DNA, the CDR3 is TGTGCCAGCAGCGTAGGGCGGTCAAGCGGGGACACTGAAGCTTTCTTT. This sequence encodes CASSVGRSSGDTEAFF.